One T cell receptor beta chain is described in this entry. What it binds is not known. The source of the sample is a study of T-cell reconstitution after alpha-beta-depleted transplantation in children. Whole-study results and caveats: Certain patients had high TCRbeta diversity at day 60, and it came from recipient T cells and thymic progenitors that survived. T cells produced anew were the main source of T-cell counts and diversity one year after transplant. Two months or so post-transplant, alpha-beta T cells reportedly derived from several hundred expanded graft clones.

The CDR3 runs 14 residues. Per the germline V gene, CDR1 is DFQATT and CDR2 is SNEGSKA (reference sequence). V shed 6 bases and J 4 bases; nucleotides not matched to a gene: 7. Unique molecular identifiers featured in how the TCRbeta library was prepared. TCRdb redid the calling of the PCR reads with MiXCR, one entry per CDR3 protein. The sample lists around 580,000 distinct CDR3 sequences, around 27% occurring once. The sequence derives from a boy less than two years old with Wiskott-Aldrich syndrome, due to receive a stem cell transplant. The sample here was PBMCs, taken before TCRalphabeta/CD19-depleted stem cell transplant. J is TRBJ2-7 and V is TRBV20-1; 12 nucleotides agree with TRBD2. The CDR3 DNA reads TGCAGTGCAGACCTAGCGGGAGGGAAATACGAGCAGTACTTC. It codes for CSADLAGGKYEQYF.